Presented here are 21 T cell receptor beta chains from one specimen sequenced in a study of blood T cells in healthy people across ages (dated by TCRdb to between 2015 and 2017). The library was generated by 5' RACE. Instrument used: Illumina HiSeq 2500. The second PCR ran for about 6 to 11 cycles and used a J-beta primer mix along with a sample-barcoded 5' primer. TCRdb's own reprocessing of the public reads used fastp at Q25 and MiXCR and kept productive beta chains. Every distinct CDR3 protein forms one entry, paired with its most common genes and DNA. This sample comprises 550,000 to 600,000 distinct CDR3 sequences, 27% of them detected only once. The ten top clones hold under 20% of the sample. Input material: blood. The source is a woman in her seventies in good health.

This clonotype was observed a handful of times. The CDR3 loop reads CASSDTATNEKLFF. The DNA of the CDR3 is TGTGCCAGCAGTGACACGGCAACTAATGAAAAACTGTTTTTT. The chain links TRBV25-1 to TRBJ1-4; no clear D gene. The V end was cut by 3 bases, the J end by 0 bases, with 5 bases between. The CDR3 is 14 residues long. In germline, CDR1 is MGHDK, CDR2 SYGVNS.

This clonotype has more than one count but fewer than ten. V usage is TRBV4-1 and J usage is TRBJ2-1, with a weak D call TRBD1 (6 bases). The CDR3 is made up of 17 amino acids. Germline V gene sequence: CDR1 MGHRA, CDR2 YSYEKL. V was trimmed by 5 bases and J by 12 bases, leaving 29 bases between them. The CDR3 DNA reads TGCGCCAGCAGCTCATCAGGGGCCCAGAGTAAGACCTCGGGGCAGTTCTTC. Translating it yields CASSSSGAQSKTSGQFF.

In this sample, this clonotype turned up a few times. This chain connects TRBV6-2 or TRBV6-3 to TRBJ2-5; 10 bases fit TRBD1. J gave up 5 bases and V 7 bases, and 4 bases lay outside the gene matches. From germline, CDR1 is MNHEY and CDR2 SVGEGT. CDR3 length: 13 residues. The CDR3 DNA is TGTGCCAGCACGGGACAGGGGTTCGAGACCCAGTACTTC. This translates into CASTGQGFETQYF.

This clonotype has only a few counts. This rearrangement joins TRBV6-5 to TRBJ1-2; maybe TRBD1 (5 bases). Germline V CDR1 and CDR2: MNHEY, SVGAGI. The V end lost 6 bases, the J end lost 4 bases, and 12 bases lay between the germline ends. CDR3 length: 13 amino acids. The CDR3 region has the DNA TGTGCCAGCAGCTTGACAGTTCTCTATGGCTACACCTTC. Encoded protein: CASSLTVLYGYTF.

This clonotype was counted only a few times. The chain recombines TRBV11-2 with TRBJ2-3, with 7 bases lining up with TRBD2. Germline CDR1 and CDR2: SGHAT and FQNNGV. The CDR3 contains 14 residues. After removal of 6 bases from V and 2 bases from J, the junction contained 5 bases not matched to a gene. The CDR3 bases are TGTGCCAGCAGACCCGCGGGAGTCACAGATACGCAGTATTTT. Protein: CASRPAGVTDTQYF.

The chain joins TRBV9 to TRBJ2-3; D gene ambiguous. Germline V CDR1 and CDR2: SGDLS, YYNGEE. The V gene lost 0 bases and the J gene lost 0 bases, with 14 bases spanning the gap. There are 17 residues in the CDR3. CDR3: CASSVGKTSASTDTQYF. The CDR3 DNA sequence: TGTGCCAGCAGCGTAGGAAAGACCAGTGCTAGCACAGATACGCAGTATTTT.

The chain has TRBV6-6 and TRBJ1-2, with 7 positions matching TRBD1. The germline gives CDR1 MNHNY, CDR2 SVGAGI (reference sequence). The J segment lost 3 bases and the V segment lost 6 bases, leaving 7 bases of the junction unmatched. This CDR3 has 14 residues. CDR3 nucleotides: TGTGCCAGCAGCATCTTCGGACAGGACTATGGCTACACCTTC. Its translation: CASSIFGQDYGYTF.

This clonotype was counted between two and nine times. The V and J genes are TRBV21-1 and TRBJ2-2; the table names TRBD1, a call not compared with the DNA. TRBV21-1 is deemed a pseudogene. There are 14 residues in the CDR3. CDR3 protein: CASRLRGNTGELFF. Written as DNA, the CDR3 is TGTGCCAGCAGGCTAAGGGGAAACACCGGGGAGCTGTTTTTT.

The CDR3 coding sequence is TGTGCCAGCAGCTTAGGGACAGTGGGTAATTCACCCCTCCACTTT. Translated, it gives CASSLGTVGNSPLHF. V usage is TRBV7-9 and J usage is TRBJ1-6; the D gene is possibly TRBD1 (6 bases). The CDR3 runs 15 residues. V was trimmed by 1 base and J by 6 bases, leaving 10 bases between them. CDR1 and CDR2 from the germline V gene are SEHNR and FQNEAQ (reference sequence).

The genes are TRBV29-1 and TRBJ2-5, with TRBD2 matching 10 bases. Trimming at V came to 6 bases and at J to 11 bases, leaving 15 bases not matched to a gene. CDR1 and CDR2 from the germline V gene are SQVTM and ANQGSEA. The CDR3 is 14 residues long. CDR3 nucleotides: TGCAGCGTCGAGGGACTAGCGAACCTACGGGAGCAGTACTTC. It translates to CSVEGLANLREQYF.

This clonotype has ten or more counts. This chain connects TRBV20-1 to TRBJ2-7; 9 bases fit TRBD2. CDR1 is DFQATT, CDR2 SNEGSKA, per germline (reference sequence). There are 14 residues in the CDR3. J gave up 3 bases and V 6 bases, and 9 bases lay outside the gene matches. Here the CDR3 DNA reads TGCAGTGCAAAACTAGCGGGCCCCCTCTACGAGCAGTACTTC. This sequence encodes CSAKLAGPLYEQYF.

Only a few counts were recorded for this clonotype. The V gene is TRBV15, the J gene TRBJ2-5, with unresolved D. V dropped 6 bases and J dropped 1 base, with 9 bases sitting between them. Per germline, CDR1 LNHNV and CDR2 YYDKDF (reference sequence). The CDR3 is made up of 13 amino acids. The CDR3 sequence is CATSRPLQETQYF. CDR3 DNA sequence: TGTGCCACCAGTAGGCCGCTCCAAGAGACCCAGTACTTC.

The chain links TRBV20-1 to TRBJ2-5; D unresolved. The CDR3 spans 11 residues. The germline V and J ends were trimmed by 6 bases and 2 bases, with 7 bases remaining between them. Per germline, CDR1 DFQATT and CDR2 SNEGSKA (reference sequence). CDR3 sequence: CSAEQQETQYF. The DNA of the CDR3 is TGCAGTGCGGAGCAACAAGAGACCCAGTACTTC.

This clonotype was counted between two and nine times. The rearrangement uses TRBV21-1 and TRBJ2-2. TRBV21-1 counts as a pseudogene. The CDR3 consists of 16 residues. The CDR3 nucleotides read TGTGCCAGCAGCAAAAATACCGACTTGAACACCGGGGAGCTGTTTTTT. Its protein product is CASSKNTDLNTGELFF.

This clonotype was recorded once. The V and J genes are TRBV5-5 and TRBJ2-1, with 7 bases lining up with TRBD1. With 4 bases clipped from V and 8 bases from J, the junction kept 9 bases outside the gene matches. The CDR3 runs to 14 residues. Per the germline V gene, CDR1 is SGHKS and CDR2 is YYEKEE (reference sequence). CDR3: CASSKGGWDDEQFF. CDR3 bases: TGTGCCAGCAGCAAAGGGGGCTGGGATGATGAGCAGTTCTTC.

The chain is built from TRBV5-1 and TRBJ2-5, with TRBD1 matching 10 bases. Per germline, CDR1 SGHRS and CDR2 YFSETQ. The CDR3 length is 13 residues. The junction had 4 bases not matched to a gene; V was cut back by 0 bases and J by 11 bases. In nucleotides, the CDR3 is TGCGCCAGCAGCTTGGGGGACAGGGGCGGGCAGTACTTC. Translated, it gives CASSLGDRGGQYF.

Only a few counts were recorded for this clonotype. The chain recombines TRBV7-9 with TRBJ1-3, with D perhaps TRBD1 (5 bases). The CDR3 spans 13 residues. The germline V gene has CDR1 SEHNR and CDR2 FQNEAQ (reference sequence). V gave up 5 bases and J gave up 8 bases, with 13 bases separating them. Here the CDR3 reads CASSPRTGHTIYF. For the CDR3, the DNA is TGTGCCAGCAGCCCAAGAACAGGACACACCATATATTTT.

The chain is built from TRBV7-2 and TRBJ2-5; maybe TRBD1 (6 bases). CDR3 size: 14 residues. Trimming left V 8 bases short and J 4 bases short, with 17 bases between. The V gene's germline CDR1 is SGHTA and CDR2 FQGNSA. In DNA, the CDR3 is TGTGCCAGCCTCAAGACAGGACTGGTAGAGACCCAGTACTTC. Its translation: CASLKTGLVETQYF.

This clonotype has a handful of counts. This sequence joins TRBV7-2 and TRBJ1-4; unclear D gene. V was trimmed by 2 bases and J by 8 bases, leaving 12 bases between them. The V gene's germline CDR1 is SGHTA and CDR2 FQGNSA. The CDR3 length is 14 residues. In nucleotides, the CDR3 is TGTGCCAGCAGCTTAAGGGCCGCCCCCGAAAAACTGTTTTTT. Amino acids: CASSLRAAPEKLFF.

This rearrangement joins TRBV18 to TRBJ2-7; D is possibly TRBD1 (7 bases). The J call may be mistaken, given a closer DNA end match to TRBJ2-1. The CDR3 runs to 15 residues. The germline gives CDR1 KGHSH, CDR2 LQKENI. The CDR3, as DNA: TGTGCCAGCTCACCACTCGGCAGGGGGGCGAATGAGCAGTTCTTC. It codes for CASSPLGRGANEQFF.

The chain recombines TRBV29-1 with TRBJ2-7; D call uncertain. This CDR3 region has 10 residues. Germline V gene sequence: CDR1 SQVTM, CDR2 ANQGSEA. With 5 bases removed from V and 5 bases from J, the gap between germline ends came to 7 bases. CDR3 loop: CSVSRDEQYF. CDR3 bases: TGCAGCGTTTCCCGGGACGAGCAGTACTTC.